The 14 T cell receptor beta chains presented below share a single source sample, sequenced in a study of beta chain features in type 1 diabetes. Sequenced material consisted of expressed TCRB transcripts (all of the isolated RNA was reverse transcribed). Measured with immunoSEQ multiplex PCR; TCRdb has only the in-frame clones, and not every one. The sample carries 850,000 to 900,000 clones, under 20% recorded once. Sequencing input: naive CD4+ T cells from blood. Source of these receptors: a woman younger than 30 in good health.

This clone was observed a few times. This chain connects TRBV5-5 to TRBJ2-1; the match to TRBD2 covers 7 bases. The CDR3 has 14 amino acids. J lost 5 bases, V lost 4 bases, and 6 bases had no gene match. The germline V gene encodes CDR1 SGHKS and CDR2 YYEKEE (reference sequence). The CDR3 spells CASSPGLVNNEQFF. CDR3 DNA sequence: TGTGCCAGCAGCCCTGGACTAGTGAACAATGAGCAGTTCTTC.

This clone turned up a few times. The J gene is TRBJ1-2, the V gene TRBV19; D is uncertain. CDR3 length equals 14 residues. The germline V gene encodes CDR1 LNHDA and CDR2 SQIVND (reference sequence). V lost 4 bases, J lost 5 bases, and 14 bases lay in between. The CDR3 loop reads CASSTLGLRYGYTF. DNA of the CDR3: TGTGCCAGTAGTACCCTCGGACTTCGATATGGCTACACCTTC.

This clone has more than one count but fewer than ten. The rearrangement joins TRBV5-4 to TRBJ2-3, with D unclear. The V and J ends lost 2 bases and 1 base respectively, with 11 bases between them. This CDR3 has 15 amino acids. The V gene's germline CDR1 is SGHNT and CDR2 YYREEE (reference sequence). CDR3 residues: CASSLWSRGTDTQYF. In DNA, the CDR3 is TGTGCCAGCAGCTTATGGTCTAGGGGCACAGATACGCAGTATTTT.

The rearrangement links TRBV28 to TRBJ1-2, with D uncertain. V lost 8 bases and J 6 bases, leaving 7 bases between the germline ends. The CDR3 length is 10 residues. Germline V gene sequence: CDR1 MDHEN, CDR2 SYDVKM. CDR3 loop: CASGIDGYTF. The CDR3 DNA sequence: TGTGCCAGCGGCATAGATGGCTACACCTTC.

This rearrangement joins TRBV2 to TRBJ1-5; TRBD1 matches at 7 bases. CDR1 and CDR2 from the germline V gene are SNHLY and FYNNEI. CDR3 length equals 17 residues. With 3 bases clipped from V and 0 bases from J, the junction kept 8 bases outside the gene matches. The CDR3 region has the DNA TGTGCCAGCAGTGATATGGGCAGGGGGGTTAGCAATCAGCCCCAGCATTTT. This encodes CASSDMGRGVSNQPQHF.

This clone was seen a handful of times. V is TRBV18 and J is TRBJ1-1, with no clear D. The germline V gene encodes CDR1 KGHSH and CDR2 LQKENI. The CDR3 is made up of 15 amino acids. Trimming removed 3 bases at V and 1 base at J, with 12 bases between. CDR3 loop: CASSPPSRWNTEAFF. The CDR3 nucleotides read TGTGCCAGCTCACCCCCTTCCCGGTGGAACACTGAAGCTTTCTTT.

The chain has TRBV7-2 and TRBJ2-1, with a tentative D call TRBD1 (5 bases). The CDR3 has 14 residues. With 7 bases removed from V and 0 bases from J, the gap between germline ends came to 10 bases. Germline V lookup: CDR1 SGHTA, CDR2 FQGNSA. The CDR3 is CASKYDSSYNEQFF. For the CDR3, the DNA is TGTGCCAGCAAATACGACAGCTCCTACAATGAGCAGTTCTTC.

This clone turned up a few times. The chain has TRBV27 and TRBJ1-1; D is perhaps TRBD1 (6 bases). CDR3 length equals 14 residues. Germline loops: CDR1 MNHEY, CDR2 SMNVEV (reference sequence). The germline V and J ends were trimmed by 5 bases and 4 bases, with 14 bases remaining between them. The CDR3 loop is CASSLMGGGTEAFF. CDR3 sequence (DNA): TGTGCCAGCAGTCTCATGGGGGGCGGCACTGAAGCTTTCTTT.

This chain links TRBV7-9 with TRBJ2-7; the D is unclear. This CDR3 is built from 16 residues. Trimming took 8 bases from V and 1 from J, leaving 21 bases between them. The V gene's germline CDR1 is SEHNR and CDR2 FQNEAQ (reference sequence). The CDR3: CASSSFRAVFSYEQYF. The CDR3 region has the DNA TGTGCCAGCTCCTCGTTTCGGGCGGTGTTTTCCTACGAGCAGTACTTC.

This clone appeared a few times. V usage is TRBV29-1 and J usage is TRBJ2-1; 7 bases match TRBD2. The V segment lost 5 bases and the J segment 0 bases; nucleotides outside the gene matches: 10. CDR3 length: 16 amino acids. CDR1 and CDR2 from the germline V gene are SQVTM and ANQGSEA. The CDR3 sequence is CSVSRLGGGSYNEQFF. DNA for the CDR3: TGCAGCGTTTCCCGACTAGGCGGGGGCTCCTACAATGAGCAGTTCTTC.

This clone was found a few times. The chain employs TRBV6-5 and TRBJ2-1, with D possibly TRBD1 on 7 matching bases. Trimming stripped 8 bases from V and 9 bases from J, with 23 bases between. Per germline, CDR1 MNHEY and CDR2 SVGAGI. The CDR3 runs 15 residues. The CDR3 DNA sequence: TGTGCCAGCTCTGAAGGAGGGACAGAATCAATTGAGCAGTTCTTC. Translated: CASSEGGTESIEQFF.

The genes are TRBV7-2 and TRBJ1-2, with 10 bases matching TRBD1. The CDR3 consists of 16 residues. Per germline, CDR1 SGHTA and CDR2 FQGNSA. Trimming removed 1 base from V and 0 bases from J; junction bases left unmatched: 2. CDR3 nucleotide sequence: TGTGCCAGCAGCTTAGAGGGGACAGGGGCTAACTATGGCTACACCTTC. Protein sequence: CASSLEGTGANYGYTF.

The chain combines TRBV21-1 with TRBJ2-5. TRBV21-1 corresponds to a pseudogene. CDR3 length equals 13 residues. The DNA of the CDR3 is TGTGCCAGCAGCAAGGACGACGGGGAGACCCAGTACTTC. The encoded protein is CASSKDDGETQYF.

This clone has just one count. The chain joins TRBV28 to TRBJ2-7; 9 nucleotides match TRBD1. With V trimmed by 5 bases and J by 1 base, 6 bases remained unmatched. The CDR3 extends over 15 amino acids. The V gene's germline CDR1 is MDHEN and CDR2 SYDVKM. CDR3 in DNA: TGTGCCAGCAGTGGACCTGGGACAGGGTCCTACGAGCAGTACTTC. Translated, it gives CASSGPGTGSYEQYF. The whole variable domain, remainder taken from reference TRBV28 and TRBJ2-7, is DVKVTQSSRYLVKRTGEKVFLECVQDMDHENMFWYRQDPGLGLRLIYFSYDVKMKEKGDIPEGYSVSREKKERFSLILESASTNQTSMYLCASSGPGTGSYEQYFGPGTRLTVT.